This T cell receptor beta chain appears in the sequencing data of a study of cytomegalovirus exposure and HLA in healthy donors. General study findings and limits: Most CMV-associated TCR beta chains were later found to appear HLA-restricted. The majority of TCR sequences were rare, yet some public TCRs appeared in many donors.

In this sample, this clone turned up once. No antigen is known for it. Primers: 60 Vbeta forward and 13 Jbeta reverse. Assay used: immunoSEQ multiplex PCR; TCRdb lists only in-frame clones, some missing. The sample lists fewer than 200,000 clones, 65% to 70% occurring once. The ends were cut back, 5 bases at V and 4 bases at J, with 15 bases in the middle. The CDR3 runs 14 residues. In germline, CDR1 is MNHEY, CDR2 SMNVEV (reference sequence). Sequenced sample: PBMCs. This rearrangement joins TRBV27 to TRBJ2-7, with a possible D match to TRBD2 (5 bases). This sequence originates from a young woman in good health and CMV-seropositive. CDR3 bases: TGTGCCAGCAGTCCGAAGACGGGGAATTACGAGCAGTACTTC. This gives the protein CASSPKTGNYEQYF.